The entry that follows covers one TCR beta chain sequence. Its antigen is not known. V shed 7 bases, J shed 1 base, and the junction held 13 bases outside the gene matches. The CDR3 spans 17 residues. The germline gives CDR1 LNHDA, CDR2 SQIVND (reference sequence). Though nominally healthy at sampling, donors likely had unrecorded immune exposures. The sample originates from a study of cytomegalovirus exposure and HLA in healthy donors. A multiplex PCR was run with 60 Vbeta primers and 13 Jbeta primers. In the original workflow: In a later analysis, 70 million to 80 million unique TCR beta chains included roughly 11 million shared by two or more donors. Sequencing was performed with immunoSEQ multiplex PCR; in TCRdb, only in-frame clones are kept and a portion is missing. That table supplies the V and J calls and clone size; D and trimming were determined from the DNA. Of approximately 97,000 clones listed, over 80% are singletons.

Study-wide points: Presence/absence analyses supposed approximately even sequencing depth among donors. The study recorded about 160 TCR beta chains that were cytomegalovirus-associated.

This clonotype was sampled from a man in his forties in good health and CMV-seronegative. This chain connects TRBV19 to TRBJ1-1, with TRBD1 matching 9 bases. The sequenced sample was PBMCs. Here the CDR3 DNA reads TGTGCCAGTATTGAGTCCCGGGACAGGGTTCGGAACACTGAAGCTTTCTTT. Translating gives CASIESRDRVRNTEAFF.